The rows below give T cell receptor beta chains drawn from one sample of a study of T cell changes during pregnancy in multiple sclerosis. Clones were sequenced by immunoSEQ multiplex PCR, and TCRdb holds only the in-frame ones, with some missing. This sample has over 90,000 clones, with about nine tenths found just once. The sequencing used peripheral blood, collected in the second trimester of pregnancy. The receptors shown here come from a female donor in good health, enrolled as a control in a pregnancy study. Both conserved end residues are part of each CDR3. A D gene is named only where the DNA matches it firmly. Rows may omit the clone size; those that give it use once, few, many or a size class.

abundance,d_gene,v_gene,j_gene,CDR3nt,CDR3aa
-,TRBD2,TRBV5-1,TRBJ2-3,TGCGCCAGCAGCTTGGGCGGGAGGACAGATACGCAGTATTTT,CASSLGGRTDTQYF
-,TRBD2,TRBV27,TRBJ2-7,TGTGCCAGCAGTACGACCGGGACTAGCGGCGAAGGGCAGTACTTC,CASSTTGTSGEGQYF
-,TRBD1,TRBV7-8,TRBJ1-3,TGTGCCAGCAGCACCGACAGGGTACAAGCTGGAAACACCATATATTTT,CASSTDRVQAGNTIYF
-,TRBD1,TRBV5-1,TRBJ1-2,TGCGCCAGCAGCTTGTCCACAGGGGCGGAGGGCTACACCTTC,CASSLSTGAEGYTF
-,TRBD1,TRBV28,TRBJ1-2,TGTGCCAGCAGTTTATCCATCCAGGGGGCGGGGGATGGCTACACCTTC,CASSLSIQGAGDGYTF
-,-,TRBV6-1,TRBJ2-2,TGTGCCAGCAGTGAACCTGGACAAACGAACACCGGGGAGCTGTTTTTT,CASSEPGQTNTGELFF
-,-,TRBV10-3,TRBJ1-5,TGTGCCACCCGCACAGGGATGGGATCGACTCAGCCCCAGCATTTT,CATRTGMGSTQPQHF
-,-,TRBV4-1,TRBJ1-5,TGCGCCAGCAGCCAAGATGTGACCGGCGGTCAGCCCCAGCATTTT,CASSQDVTGGQPQHF
-,-,TRBV9,TRBJ1-3,TGTGCCAGCAGCGTAGACCCAACTCTTGGAAACACCATATATTTT,CASSVDPTLGNTIYF
-,TRBD2,TRBV7-2,TRBJ2-3,TGTGCCAGCAGCTTAGCTGCGTCTAGCGGGGGGCGCACAGATACGCAGTATTTT,CASSLAASSGGRTDTQYF
-,-,TRBV9,TRBJ1-4,TGTGCCAGCAGCGCAACCGGGACACCTAATGAAAAACTGTTTTTT,CASSATGTPNEKLFF
once,-,TRBV6-5,TRBJ2-6,TGTGCCAGCAGTTGGTCAGGGGACGGGGCCAACGTCCTGACTTTC,CASSWSGDGANVLTF
-,TRBD1,TRBV27,TRBJ1-1,TGTGCCAGCAGTAGGCAGGGGGGCGCTGAAGCTTTCTTT,CASSRQGGAEAFF
-,-,TRBV5-8,TRBJ1-2,TGTGCCAGCAGCCCCAGAGACAGACCCCAAACCTTC,CASSPRDRPQTF
-,TRBD1,TRBV5-1,TRBJ1-5,TGCGCCAGCAGCTTGCCTGGGAGGACAGGGACGTGGGGCAATCAGCCCCAGCATTTT,CASSLPGRTGTWGNQPQHF
-,-,TRBV21-1,TRBJ2-2,TGTGCCAGCAGCAAAGAGGGCGAGGGAAGCGGTTGGTCCGGGGAGCTGTTTTTT,CASSKEGEGSGWSGELFF
-,TRBD1,TRBV5-1,TRBJ2-3,TGCGCCAGCAGCTTCCGGGACAGGGAGGATACGCAGTATTTT,CASSFRDREDTQYF
-,TRBD1,TRBV18,TRBJ1-4,TGTGCCAGCTCACCCCGGACAGGGAGTATTGGTGAAAAACTGTTTTTT,CASSPRTGSIGEKLFF
once,-,TRBV5-1,TRBJ2-7,TGCGCCAGCAGCTTGGCTGGGGGACTCTTTTACGAGCAGTACTTC,CASSLAGGLFYEQYF
-,TRBD1,TRBV7-2,TRBJ2-7,TGTGCCAGCAGCTTAGTTCTCACAGGGGGCATCTACGAGCAGTACTTC,CASSLVLTGGIYEQYF
once,-,TRBV7-9,TRBJ2-1,TGTGCCAGCAGCCGAGGAAGCGGGTTCAGCTCCTACAATGAGCAGTTCTTC,CASSRGSGFSSYNEQFF
-,-,TRBV5-6,TRBJ1-2,TGTGCCAGCAGAGACCTGACAGCTGCGGGAGGCTACACCTTC,CASRDLTAAGGYTF
-,TRBD1,TRBV5-1,TRBJ1-2,TGCGCCAGCAGCTTTGACCCTCCGGGACAGGGGTCCGGCTACACCTTC,CASSFDPPGQGSGYTF
-,-,TRBV7-9,TRBJ2-1,TGTGCCAGCAGCCACCACCGGGACAACTACAATGAGCAGTTCTTC,CASSHHRDNYNEQFF
-,TRBD1,TRBV7-7,TRBJ2-2,TGTGCCAGCAGCCGACAGGGGGGCACCGGGGAGCTGTTTTTT,CASSRQGGTGELFF
-,-,TRBV18,TRBJ1-5,TGTGCCAGCTCACTCCGAGGGGGATATAGCAATCAGCCCCAGCATTTT,CASSLRGGYSNQPQHF
-,-,TRBV27,TRBJ1-4,TGTGCCAGCAGTTTAAATCCTGCGCATGCAACTAATGAAAAACTGTTTTTT,CASSLNPAHATNEKLFF
-,-,TRBV27,TRBJ2-7,TGTGCCAGCAGTTACCGGGGGGCGATCACAACCTCCTACGAGCAGTACTTC,CASSYRGAITTSYEQYF
-,-,TRBV5-6,TRBJ1-5,TGTGCCAGCAGCTATGGGCTCAAGGGGCTCGGTCAGCCCCAGCATTTT,CASSYGLKGLGQPQHF
-,-,TRBV6-4,TRBJ1-1,TGTGCCAGCAGTGCTACCTTGAACACTGAAGCTTTCTTT,CASSATLNTEAFF
-,-,TRBV7-9,TRBJ2-1,TGTGCCAGCAGCTTTAGGGGCATTAGAATATACAATGAGCAGTTCTTC,CASSFRGIRIYNEQFF
-,TRBD2,TRBV5-1,TRBJ2-7,TGCGCCAGCAGCTTCCGGGACACCTTACTAGCGGACCCCTCCTACGAGCAGTACTTC,CASSFRDTLLADPSYEQYF
-,TRBD1,TRBV6-1,TRBJ2-7,TGTGCCAGCAGTGAATTTGGCCAGGGGGCCTCCTACGAGCAGTACTTC,CASSEFGQGASYEQYF
-,-,TRBV7-6,TRBJ1-1,TGTGCCAGCAGCAACCTAGCTCAGGGGCAAACTGAAGCTTTCTTT,CASSNLAQGQTEAFF
-,-,TRBV7-8,TRBJ1-5,TGTGCCAGCAGCTTAGAGGAAGGCGGATTCCATCAGCCCCAGCATTTT,CASSLEEGGFHQPQHF
-,-,TRBV19,TRBJ1-1,TGTGCCAGTAGTACTTACAGGAGAATCATGAACACTGAAGCTTTCTTT,CASSTYRRIMNTEAFF
-,TRBD1,TRBV4-3,TRBJ1-2,TGCGCCAGCAGCCAGGCCGGGACAGGCTATACCGAGGGGGGCTACACCTTC,CASSQAGTGYTEGGYTF
-,TRBD1,TRBV6-1,TRBJ2-1,TGTGCCAGCAGTAGGACAGGGTCTTTTGAGCAGTTCTTC,CASSRTGSFEQFF
-,-,TRBV19,TRBJ2-3,TGTGCCAGTAGTATCTCGCGTGGCACAGATACGCAGTATTTT,CASSISRGTDTQYF
-,TRBD1,TRBV18,TRBJ2-3,TGTGCCAGCTCACCCGAAATAGACAGGGATGGGGATACGCAGTATTTT,CASSPEIDRDGDTQYF
-,-,TRBV4-1,TRBJ1-5,TGCGCCAGCAGCCCCCTGGGAGGGGTACACCAGCCCCAGCATTTT,CASSPLGGVHQPQHF
-,TRBD1,TRBV29-1,TRBJ2-3,TGCAGCGTTCAGTTTGACAGGGGAGTAGGCACAGATACGCAGTATTTT,CSVQFDRGVGTDTQYF
-,-,TRBV2,TRBJ1-4,TGTGCCAGCAGTGAATTGGCGGGGGGCAATATTAATGAAAAACTGTTTTTT,CASSELAGGNINEKLFF
-,TRBD1,TRBV6-4,TRBJ1-1,TGTGCCAGCAGAAGGGACAGGCCCTCCAGTGAAGCTTTCTTT,CASRRDRPSSEAFF
-,TRBD1,TRBV10-3,TRBJ1-1,TGTGCCATCAAGGGGGCTGGGGGGAACACTGAAGCTTTCTTT,CAIKGAGGNTEAFF
-,TRBD2,TRBV4-1,TRBJ2-3,TGCGCCAGCAGCCAAGCGACTAGCGGGAGCACAGATACGCAGTATTTT,CASSQATSGSTDTQYF
-,TRBD1,TRBV27,TRBJ2-1,TGTGCCAGCAGTTCCCTTTCCGGGACAGGGCTCCACAATGAGCAGTTCTTC,CASSSLSGTGLHNEQFF
-,-,TRBV4-3,TRBJ1-2,TGCGCCAGCAGCCAAGATCAGCTCCGAGGGGGCTACACCTTC,CASSQDQLRGGYTF
-,-,TRBV25-1,TRBJ1-6,TGTGCCAGCAGACAGACAGGTTTTAATTCACCCCTCCACTTT,CASRQTGFNSPLHF
-,TRBD2,TRBV7-2,TRBJ2-7,TGTGCCAGCAGCTTAGCGCTGGGCGGGGGAAGCTCCTACGAGCAGTACTTC,CASSLALGGGSSYEQYF
-,TRBD1,TRBV18,TRBJ2-7,TGTGCCAGCTCACCCGAACAGGGGAGCCACGAGCAGTACTTC,CASSPEQGSHEQYF
-,TRBD1,TRBV6-5,TRBJ2-7,TGTGCCACCTCAAAGAGGACAGGCAAAAGCTACGAGCAGTACTTC,CATSKRTGKSYEQYF
-,TRBD1,TRBV19,TRBJ2-7,TGTGCCAGTAGCCCCAGGGGGCCCTACGAGCAGTACTTC,CASSPRGPYEQYF